This T cell receptor beta chain comes out of a study of cytomegalovirus exposure and HLA in healthy donors. PCR was performed using 60 Vbeta and 13 Jbeta primers. Repertoires were generated with immunoSEQ multiplex PCR, while TCRdb's copy carries only in-frame clones and drops some. The sample lists some 79,000 clones, around 78% occurring once. V was clipped by 5 bases and J by 10 bases, with 19 bases between them. Per germline, CDR1 SGHDT and CDR2 YYEEEE. The length of the CDR3 is 15 residues. This sequence originates from a male donor in good health and CMV-seropositive. The sample taken for sequencing was PBMCs. V gene TRBV5-6 combines with J gene TRBJ1-6; D not certain. CDR3 coding DNA: TGTGCCAGCAGTGGCGTCGGAGCGGGAGAATCACCCCTCCACTTT. The encoded protein is CASSGVGAGESPLHF.